This T cell receptor beta chain derives from a study of molecular identifiers for immune sequencing clone quantification. The CDR3 totals 14 residues. CDR1 SEHNR and CDR2 FQNEAQ come from the germline V gene (reference sequence). Trimming removed 7 bases at V and 5 bases at J, with 15 bases between. Input for naive CD8 libraries was about 19,000 to 1,100,000 sorted cells; the RNA fraction used was 10%, 30% or 50%. CD8+CD4-CCR7+CD45RA+ cells were sorted as naive CD8 T cells. MiXCR, run by TCRdb on the PCR reads, gives a single entry per CDR3 protein. The sample records some 320,000 distinct CDR3 sequences, about a fifth being singletons.

The sequence was collected from a human donor in good health. Some libraries in this study had Jurkat cell RNA spiked in. The chain recombines TRBV7-9 with TRBJ2-4; D is uncertain. Sequencing was carried out using naive CD8+ T cells from blood, with Jurkat cell RNA spiked in. Subset noted: FACS-sorted CD8+CD4-CCR7+CD45RA+ naive T cells. The CDR3 reads CASNPTVDENIQYF. The DNA of the CDR3 is TGTGCCAGCAACCCAACGGTGGACGAAAACATTCAGTACTTC.